These T cell receptor beta chains were read from a single sample in a study of regulatory T cells in long-lasting Graves disease. TCRdb itself ran the multiplex PCR reads through MiXCR, one entry per CDR3 protein. The sample comprises 350,000 to 450,000 distinct CDR3 sequences, roughly 20% of which are singletons, and less than 25% rests with the top ten. The material sequenced was peripheral blood mononuclear cells (PBMCs), taken when the disease was refractory, from a patient treated with antithyroid drugs. All receptors derive from a female donor with Graves disease. Both conserved end residues are part of each CDR3. A D gene is named only where the DNA matches it firmly. Rows give clone size only sometimes, using once, few, many, or a class for an expanded clone.

D: -
V: TRBV12-5
J: TRBJ1-6
size: few
DNA: TGTGCTAGTGCCATGTTTGGGGGGTCACCCCTCCACTTT
CDR3: CASAMFGGSPLHF

D: -
V: TRBV19
J: TRBJ2-2
size: -
DNA: TGTGCCAGTAGTACTCTCTCCGGGGAGCTGTTTTTT
CDR3: CASSTLSGELFF

D: -
V: TRBV19
J: TRBJ1-4
size: -
DNA: TGTGCCAGTACCACGACGGGAACAACTAATGAAAAACTGTTTTTT
CDR3: CASTTTGTTNEKLFF

D: -
V: TRBV6-9
J: TRBJ1-1
size: many
DNA: TGTGCCAGCAGTTACGATCAAGGAGGTCTCACTGAAGCTTTCTTT
CDR3: CASSYDQGGLTEAFF

D: TRBD1
V: TRBV6-1
J: TRBJ2-7
size: many
DNA: TGTGCCAGCACCTCCGACAGGGAGATCTACGAGCAGTACTTC
CDR3: CASTSDREIYEQYF

D: TRBD1
V: TRBV16
J: TRBJ1-4
size: -
DNA: TGTGCCAGCAGCCAACTCGGGACAGGGAATGAAAAACTGTTTTTT
CDR3: CASSQLGTGNEKLFF

D: TRBD1
V: TRBV11-2
J: TRBJ1-1
size: many
DNA: TGTGCCAGCAGCCGGACAGGGGGCCGAGGAACTGAAGCTTTCTTT
CDR3: CASSRTGGRGTEAFF

D: TRBD1
V: TRBV30
J: TRBJ1-4
size: few
DNA: TGTGCCTGTACAGGGGGTAATGAAAAACTGTTTTTT
CDR3: CACTGGNEKLFF

D: -
V: TRBV28
J: TRBJ2-7
size: many
DNA: TGTGCCAGCCGGTACGGAGGGTCTTACGAGCAGTACTTC
CDR3: CASRYGGSYEQYF

D: TRBD2
V: TRBV7-6
J: TRBJ2-7
size: many
DNA: TGTGCCAGCAGCTTAGGTGGGAGGGCCCACGAGCAGTACTTC
CDR3: CASSLGGRAHEQYF

D: -
V: TRBV12-3/TRBV12-4
J: TRBJ2-3
size: -
DNA: TGTGCCATTTCCGGGACAAGAACAGATACGCAGTATTTT
CDR3: CAISGTRTDTQYF

D: TRBD1
V: TRBV28
J: TRBJ2-6
size: many
DNA: TGTGCCAGCAGTTCCGGGACAGCCTCTGGGGCCAACGTCCTGACTTTC
CDR3: CASSSGTASGANVLTF

D: TRBD2
V: TRBV27
J: TRBJ2-7
size: few
DNA: TGTGCCAGCAGTTTTACTAGCGGCTACGAGCAGTACTTC
CDR3: CASSFTSGYEQYF

D: TRBD1
V: TRBV27
J: TRBJ2-5
size: many
DNA: TGTGCCAGCAGCCCCACGACAGGGGGCACGACCCAGTACTTC
CDR3: CASSPTTGGTTQYF

D: -
V: TRBV27
J: TRBJ2-7
size: many
DNA: TGTGCCAGCAGTTCGGGCAGGGGAAAAAACGAGCAGTACTTC
CDR3: CASSSGRGKNEQYF

D: -
V: TRBV3-1
J: TRBJ2-2
size: -
DNA: TGTGCCAGCGATTCGTACACCGGGGAGCTGTTTTTT
CDR3: CASDSYTGELFF

D: -
V: TRBV14
J: TRBJ1-3
size: -
DNA: TGTGCCAGCAGCCAAGATTTTGGAAGAAACACCATATATTTT
CDR3: CASSQDFGRNTIYF

D: TRBD1
V: TRBV6-2/TRBV6-3
J: TRBJ2-2
size: many
DNA: TGTGCCAGCAGTTACCTTGGGACAGGGTTTAACACCGGGGAGCTGTTTTTT
CDR3: CASSYLGTGFNTGELFF

D: -
V: TRBV20-1
J: TRBJ2-5
size: few
DNA: TGCAGTGCTAGCGAGGAGGGCCTTTGGGGGACCCAGTACTTC
CDR3: CSASEEGLWGTQYF

D: TRBD2
V: TRBV2
J: TRBJ2-1
size: -
DNA: TGTGCCAGCAGTGCAGCGGGAGGCCCTGATGAGCAGTTCTTC
CDR3: CASSAAGGPDEQFF

D: -
V: TRBV5-1
J: TRBJ2-7
size: many
DNA: TGCGCCAGCAGCAGAAGATTGGAAGGGTCCTACGAGCAGTACTTC
CDR3: CASSRRLEGSYEQYF

D: -
V: TRBV27
J: TRBJ1-6
size: many
DNA: TGTGCCAGCAGTTTTATGGGGTCACCCCTCCACTTT
CDR3: CASSFMGSPLHF

D: -
V: TRBV25-1
J: TRBJ1-5
size: many
DNA: TGTGCCAGCAGTGAATCAGACCTGGGGCAGCCCCAGCATTTT
CDR3: CASSESDLGQPQHF

D: -
V: TRBV4-1
J: TRBJ1-1
size: many
DNA: TGCGCCAGCAGCCAAGATCGGGGCATTTCTGAAGCTTTCTTT
CDR3: CASSQDRGISEAFF

D: TRBD1
V: TRBV6-1
J: TRBJ1-6
size: -
DNA: TGTGCCAGCAGACCAGAGACAGGGAGTTATAATTCACCCCTCCACTTT
CDR3: CASRPETGSYNSPLHF

D: TRBD1
V: TRBV5-5
J: TRBJ1-1
size: few
DNA: TGTGCCAGCAGCTTGCAGGGGGCGGCCACTGAAGCTTTCTTT
CDR3: CASSLQGAATEAFF

D: -
V: TRBV12-3/TRBV12-4
J: TRBJ2-6
size: -
DNA: TGTGCCAGCAGCCATGTGGTGGGGCTATTCTCTGGGGCCAACGCCCTGACTTTC
CDR3: CASSHVVGLFSGANALTF